The clone carrying this T cell receptor (beta chain) was seen only once. Its specificity is unknown. Per the original data handling: Filtering differed, since immunoSEQ gave only junction sequences and no quality scores. Clones were read by immunoSEQ multiplex PCR, and TCRdb kept only the in-frame ones, dropping some. That table gives V, J and clone size, and the DNA gave D and trimming. The sample gives about 1.9 million clones, 80% to 95% of which show up once; about 1.7% is in the top ten. This record belongs to a study of shared clonotypes between healthy human individuals. Study-wide findings and caveats: Few donors restricted represented genetic and exposure-history diversity. Measured sharing among donors was expected to vary with sequencing depth.

Germline V lookup: CDR1 SGHNT, CDR2 YYREEE (reference sequence). This CDR3 region has 17 residues. Trimming stripped 4 bases from V and 5 bases from J, with 23 bases between. CD45RO negativity and positive selection for CCR7 defined naive CD8 cells, a population that excluded terminally differentiated effector memory CD45RA+ cells. This clonotype was sampled from a man aged 18-30 years in good health. Some clones in this sample may be carry-over from other donors' samples. Source material: naive CD8+ T cells from PBMCs. The chain couples TRBV5-4 to TRBJ2-3; weak D call: TRBD2 (5 bases). Written as DNA, the CDR3 is TGTGCCAGCAGCCGATACCCGGACTCTCCGTGGGAAGATACGCAGTATTTT. Residues: CASSRYPDSPWEDTQYF.